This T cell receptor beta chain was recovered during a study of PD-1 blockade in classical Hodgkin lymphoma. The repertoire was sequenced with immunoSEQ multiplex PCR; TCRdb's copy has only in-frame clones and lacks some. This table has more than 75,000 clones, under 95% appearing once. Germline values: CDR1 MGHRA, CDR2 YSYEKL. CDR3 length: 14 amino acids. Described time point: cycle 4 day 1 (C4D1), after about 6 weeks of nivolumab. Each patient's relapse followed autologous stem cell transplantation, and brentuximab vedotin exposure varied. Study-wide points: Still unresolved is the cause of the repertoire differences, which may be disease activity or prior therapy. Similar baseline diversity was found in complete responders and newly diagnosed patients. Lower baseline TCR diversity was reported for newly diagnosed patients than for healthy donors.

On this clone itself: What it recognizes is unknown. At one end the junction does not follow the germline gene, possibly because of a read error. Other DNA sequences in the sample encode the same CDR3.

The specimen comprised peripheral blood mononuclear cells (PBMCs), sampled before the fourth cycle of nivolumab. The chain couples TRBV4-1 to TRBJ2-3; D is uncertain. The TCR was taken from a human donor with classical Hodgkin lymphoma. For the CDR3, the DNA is TGCGCCAGCAGCCAAGATCAAAGCACGGATACGCAATATTTT. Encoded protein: CASSQDQSTDTQYF.